This entry lists 30 T cell receptor beta chains sequenced from one sample in a study of blood T cell repertoires in COVID-19. The table came from immunoSEQ multiplex PCR; TCRdb's copy has only in-frame clones and leaves some out. The sample consists of tens of thousands of clones, around four fifths of them appearing once. Sequenced: peripheral blood. Receptor source: a man aged 70-80 years with acute or convalescent COVID-19.

The chain recombines TRBV4-1 with TRBJ1-2, with D perhaps matching TRBD1 (6 bases). The CDR3 contains 15 residues. Per the germline V gene, CDR1 is MGHRA and CDR2 is YSYEKL. The V gene lost 0 bases and the J gene lost 3 bases, with 11 bases spanning the gap. The CDR3: CASSQDHGGDYGYTF. CDR3 coding DNA: TGCGCCAGCAGCCAAGATCATGGGGGCGACTATGGCTACACCTTC.

The J gene is TRBJ2-7, the V gene TRBV27; D is perhaps TRBD1 (6 bases). The ends were cut back, 2 bases at V and 5 bases at J, with 13 bases in the middle. The length of the CDR3 is 14 residues. Looked up from germline, CDR1 is MNHEY and CDR2 is SMNVEV (reference sequence). This CDR3 reads CASSLGDTRDEQYF. CDR3 DNA sequence: TGTGCCAGCAGTTTAGGGGACACCAGAGACGAGCAGTACTTC.

This clone was detected a few times. The chain is built from TRBV27 and TRBJ2-7; no firm D call. V lost 6 bases to trimming and J lost 7 bases, with 10 bases between them. Germline CDR1 reads MNHEY; CDR2 reads SMNVEV (reference sequence). This CDR3 contains 11 residues. CDR3 nucleotide sequence: TGTGCCAGCAGCCAGTACGGGGAGCAGTACTTC. It specifies CASSQYGEQYF.

The CDR3 DNA reads TGTGCCAGCAGCCAAGGAGGACAGGGCGTGTCACCCCTCCACTTT. It encodes CASSQGGQGVSPLHF. V gene TRBV3-1 (or the pseudogene TRBV3-2) combines with J gene TRBJ1-6; 8 bases are a match to TRBD1. The CDR3 runs 15 residues. V gave up 1 base and J gave up 10 bases; unmatched junction bases: 6. Germline V gene lookup returns CDR1 LGHDT and CDR2 YNNKEL (reference sequence).

Only one count was recorded for this clone. J is TRBJ2-7 and V is TRBV28, with D possibly TRBD2 on 7 matching bases. V was trimmed by 3 bases and J by 3 bases, leaving 15 bases between them. Germline assignment: CDR1 MDHEN and CDR2 SYDVKM. The CDR3 runs 15 residues. DNA for the CDR3: TGTGCCAGCAGTTTGGGGGGGGCGGATAGCTACGAGCAGTACGTC. It encodes CASSLGGADSYEQYV.

This clone came up a few times. This chain connects TRBV9 to TRBJ1-3; perhaps TRBD1 as D (5 bases). This CDR3 has 16 amino acids. Germline CDR1 and CDR2: SGDLS and YYNGEE. The V end lost 4 bases, the J end lost 4 bases, and 18 bases lay between the germline ends. In nucleotides, the CDR3 is TGTGCCAGCAGCCCAAGGTGGGGCCGGCGGGGAAACACCATATATTTT. It yields the protein CASSPRWGRRGNTIYF.

The rearrangement joins TRBV5-6 to TRBJ1-6; D is unclear. Trimming removed 4 bases from V and 0 bases from J, with 8 bases in between. CDR1 and CDR2 from the germline V gene are SGHDT and YYEEEE. CDR3 length: 15 amino acids. In DNA form, the CDR3 reads TGTGCCAGCAGCCTACTAAGCTCCTATAATTCACCCCTCCACTTT. It is translated as CASSLLSSYNSPLHF.

This rearrangement joins TRBV14 to TRBJ2-7; a possible D gene is TRBD1 (7 bases). Germline V lookup: CDR1 SGHDN, CDR2 FVKESK. The CDR3 is made up of 13 amino acids. Trimming cost V 5 bases and J 6 bases, with 14 bases left between them. The CDR3 region has the DNA TGTGCCAGCAGCGTAACCCAGGGGGGCGAGCAGTACTTC. Its translation: CASSVTQGGEQYF.

The chain recombines TRBV28 with TRBJ2-4, with 8 bases matching TRBD2. V was pared by 4 bases and J by 13 bases, with 15 bases of the junction left unmatched. The CDR3 has 15 amino acids. Germline CDR1 and CDR2: MDHEN and SYDVKM. The CDR3 loop reads CASSSYRLAQSFQYF. CDR3 sequence (DNA): TGTGCCAGCAGTTCCTACCGACTAGCGCAATCTTTCCAGTACTTC.

CDR3 residues: CASSLQGALGAANQPQHF. The DNA of the CDR3 is TGTGCCAGTAGTCTCCAGGGGGCATTAGGGGCCGCCAATCAGCCCCAGCATTTT. The chain joins TRBV19 to TRBJ1-5, with TRBD1 matching 8 bases. This CDR3 region has 18 residues. The J segment lost 3 bases and the V segment lost 5 bases, leaving 15 bases of the junction unmatched. Germline V gene lookup returns CDR1 LNHDA and CDR2 SQIVND (reference sequence).

V gene TRBV5-1 combines with J gene TRBJ1-1, with 9 bases aligning to TRBD1. The CDR3 has 15 residues. V lost 4 bases and J lost 4; bases outside the gene matches: 8. Germline V CDR1 and CDR2: SGHRS, YFSETQ. CDR3 sequence: CASSAGQGRGTEAFF. DNA for the CDR3: TGCGCCAGCAGCGCGGGACAGGGTAGGGGCACTGAAGCTTTCTTT.

A single count supports this clone. This chain joins TRBV10-3 and TRBJ2-1, with TRBD1 matching 10 bases. V lost 4 bases, J lost 6 bases, and 6 bases stayed unmatched. The CDR3 runs 15 residues. Germline V gene lookup returns CDR1 ENHRY and CDR2 SYGVKD. The CDR3: CAISGRQGAFNEQFF. In DNA form, the CDR3 reads TGTGCCATCAGTGGGAGACAGGGGGCTTTCAATGAGCAGTTCTTC.

This chain joins TRBV4-1 and TRBJ2-5; 7 nucleotides match TRBD2. The CDR3 is 14 residues long. Germline CDR1 is MGHRA and CDR2 is YSYEKL. J gave up 7 bases and V 0 bases, and 5 bases lay outside the gene matches. Here the CDR3 DNA reads TGCGCCAGCAGCCAAGAATCCTCGGGGGGGACCCAGTACTTC. The encoded protein is CASSQESSGGTQYF.

This chain joins TRBV7-3 and TRBJ2-1, with D uncertain. The CDR3 is 14 amino acids. Deletions cut 5 bases from V and 5 bases from J, with 13 bases between. Per the germline V gene, CDR1 is SGHTA and CDR2 is FQGTGA. The CDR3 loop is CASSHPTLNNEQFF. CDR3 sequence (DNA): TGTGCCAGCAGCCACCCGACACTGAACAATGAGCAGTTCTTC.

The V call is TRBV28, the J call TRBJ1-6, with a possible D match to TRBD1 (6 bases). Germline values: CDR1 MDHEN, CDR2 SYDVKM. The CDR3 runs to 14 residues. V lost 7 bases and J 7 bases, leaving 14 bases between the germline ends. CDR3 DNA: TGTGCCAGCAACGAATCCAGGGGCAATTCACCCCTCCACTTT. It translates to CASNESRGNSPLHF.

This chain links TRBV3-1 (or the pseudogene TRBV3-2) with TRBJ2-3; 7 positions agree with TRBD2. From germline, CDR1 is LGHDT and CDR2 YNNKEL (reference sequence). This CDR3 is 15 amino acids long. Trimming removed 5 bases from V and 3 bases from J; junction bases left unmatched: 8. For the CDR3, the DNA is TGTGCCAGCAGCTCCCCCCTGCGGGGGACAGATACGCAGTATTTT. Its protein is CASSSPLRGTDTQYF.

This rearrangement joins TRBV2 to TRBJ2-5, with unresolved D. Trimming removed 6 bases from V and 0 bases from J, with 14 bases in between. The CDR3 runs to 15 residues. Germline values: CDR1 SNHLY, CDR2 FYNNEI. CDR3 bases: TGTGCCAGCAGAACTCCCCTAGAGTACCAAGAGACCCAGTACTTC. As protein: CASRTPLEYQETQYF.

The chain uses TRBV6-5 and TRBJ1-6; 8 nucleotides match TRBD1. CDR1 MNHEY and CDR2 SVGAGI come from the germline V gene. With V trimmed by 8 bases and J by 7 bases, 7 bases remained unmatched. The CDR3 consists of 14 residues. The CDR3 loop is CASGRQGLNSPLHF. CDR3 DNA sequence: TGTGCCAGCGGTCGACAGGGGTTGAATTCACCCCTCCACTTT.

This clone was seen once. The chain carries TRBV14 and TRBJ2-7; D unclear. Germline V CDR1 and CDR2: SGHDN, FVKESK. The V gene lost 1 base and the J gene lost 6 bases, with 7 bases spanning the gap. This CDR3 has 12 amino acids. CDR3 nucleotides: TGTGCCAGCAGCCAAGTGGCATCCGAGCAGTACTTC. This encodes CASSQVASEQYF.

The chain carries TRBV3-1 (or the pseudogene TRBV3-2) and TRBJ2-3; D uncertain. V was cut by 5 bases and J by 7 bases, with 16 bases left in between. There are 14 residues in the CDR3. Looked up from germline, CDR1 is LGHDT and CDR2 is YNNKEL (reference sequence). The CDR3 sequence: CASSLQSSANTQYF. CDR3 DNA sequence: TGTGCCAGCAGCTTACAGTCTTCGGCGAATACGCAGTATTTT.

J is TRBJ2-5 and V is TRBV5-5, with D possibly TRBD1 on 5 matching bases. V lost 1 base and J 2 bases, leaving 9 bases between the germline ends. The length of the CDR3 is 14 residues. CDR1 is SGHKS, CDR2 YYEKEE, per germline (reference sequence). The CDR3 is CASSLHYRQETQYF. DNA of the CDR3: TGTGCCAGCAGCTTGCATTACAGGCAAGAGACCCAGTACTTC.

J is TRBJ1-4 and V is TRBV6-5; D is possibly TRBD1 (6 bases). Germline V gene lookup returns CDR1 MNHEY and CDR2 SVGAGI. The germline V and J ends were trimmed by 8 bases and 0 bases, with 13 bases remaining between them. There are 15 residues in the CDR3. The CDR3 DNA sequence: TGTGCCAGCTCCCCAGGGGCCGCAACTAATGAAAAACTGTTTTTT. Amino acid sequence: CASSPGAATNEKLFF.

J is TRBJ2-7 and V is TRBV6-6; D remains ambiguous. The CDR3 loop spans 13 amino acids. V dropped 7 bases and J dropped 2 bases, with 12 bases sitting between them. Germline CDR1 and CDR2: MNHNY and SVGAGI (reference sequence). The CDR3 reads CASITHSPYEQYV. CDR3 sequence (DNA): TGTGCCAGCATAACACACAGCCCCTACGAGCAGTACGTC.

The chain couples TRBV11-2 to TRBJ1-4; 10 bases map to TRBD1. Germline lookup yields CDR1 SGHAT and CDR2 FQNNGV. Trimming removed 5 bases from V and 2 bases from J; junction bases left unmatched: 11. The CDR3 contains 18 residues. The chain's CDR3 is CASSPRDRGVATNEKLFF. For the CDR3, the DNA is TGTGCCAGCAGCCCGAGGGACAGGGGAGTTGCCACTAATGAAAAACTGTTTTTT.

The chain has TRBV5-6 and TRBJ1-2, with 8 bases identical to TRBD1. CDR3 length: 14 amino acids. V dropped 5 bases and J dropped 6; count of bases not matched to a gene: 9. CDR1 and CDR2 from the germline V gene are SGHDT and YYEEEE. CDR3 region: CASSLGQGLDGYTF. The CDR3 bases are TGTGCCAGCAGTCTAGGACAGGGTTTGGATGGCTACACCTTC.

This chain uses TRBV20-1 with TRBJ1-2; D unclear. Per the germline V gene, CDR1 is DFQATT and CDR2 is SNEGSKA (reference sequence). V lost 1 base, J lost 8 bases, and 8 bases lay in between. The CDR3 has 11 amino acids. CDR3 DNA sequence: TGCAGTGCTAGAGTGGGAGTAGGCTACACCTTC. Its protein product is CSARVGVGYTF.

The rearrangement links TRBV5-8 to TRBJ2-5, with D perhaps TRBD2 (5 bases). Germline CDR1 SGHTS, CDR2 YDEGEE. CDR3 size: 14 residues. V was pared by 0 bases and J by 2 bases, with 8 bases between. The CDR3 spells CASSLVGLQETQYF. The CDR3 coding sequence is TGTGCCAGCAGCTTGGTCGGACTGCAAGAGACCCAGTACTTC.

The V and J genes are TRBV7-9 and TRBJ1-6, with 7 bases matching TRBD1. CDR3 size: 14 residues. Germline CDR1 is SEHNR and CDR2 is FQNEAQ (reference sequence). V trimming: 5 bases; J trimming: 10 bases; junction bases outside the gene matches: 8. The DNA for the CDR3 is TGTGCCAGCAGCCCGACAGGGTCAGGCTCACCCCTCCACTTT. Amino acids: CASSPTGSGSPLHF. The full variable domain, with the rest looked up from reference TRBV7-9 and TRBJ1-6, is DTGVSQNPRHKITKRGQNVTFRCDPISEHNRLYWYRQTLGQGPEFLTYFQNEAQLEKSRLLSDRFSAERPKGSFSTLEIQRTEQGDSAMYLCASSPTGSGSPLHFGNGTRLTVT.

The sample holds many counts of this clone. The CDR3: CASSLRVQGMLQETQYF. The CDR3 nucleotides are TGTGCCAGTAGTCTCCGCGTACAGGGTATGCTACAAGAGACCCAGTACTTC. The chain recombines TRBV19 with TRBJ2-5; D perhaps matches TRBD1 (6 bases). This CDR3 contains 17 residues. The germline gives CDR1 LNHDA, CDR2 SQIVND (reference sequence). Trimming left V 5 bases short and J 2 bases short, with 21 bases between.

The chain's CDR3 is CASYRGNAPLHF. The CDR3 nucleotides read TGTGCCAGCTACAGGGGTAACGCACCCCTCCACTTT. The chain combines TRBV28 with TRBJ1-6; 7 bases fit TRBD1. Germline CDR1 MDHEN, CDR2 SYDVKM. CDR3 length: 12 residues. V was clipped by 8 bases and J by 11 bases; unmatched bases: 6.